The rows below give T cell receptor beta chains drawn from one sample of a study of graft-versus-host responses after intestinal transplantation. These receptors' targets are unknown. The assay was immunoSEQ multiplex PCR, and TCRdb's table has in-frame clones only and misses some. Counted here are about 130,000 clones, around 90% occurring once; the ten biggest clones make up roughly 0.19%. The material sequenced was unstimulated CD4+ T cells sorted from spleen or lymph node cells, taken before intestinal transplant. These receptors were taken from a human donor who received an intestinal transplant. CDR3s include the opening cysteine and the closing phenylalanine or tryptophan. The D gene is left open where the match is weak. Clone sizes are given selectively: once, few, many, or a class where the clone is expanded.

D,V,length,J,size,DNA,CDR3
TRBD2,TRBV27,15,TRBJ2-7,.,TGTGCCAGCAGTGTAAAGGGACTAGTTTACTACGAGCAGTACTTC,CASSVKGLVYYEQYF
.,TRBV5-1,13,TRBJ2-7,.,TGCGCCAGCAGCTTGGTGACTAGATCCGAGCAGTACTTC,CASSLVTRSEQYF
.,TRBV28,13,TRBJ2-3,.,TGTGCCAGCAGCCTCTCGAGCACAGATACGCAGTATTTT,CASSLSSTDTQYF
.,TRBV28,13,TRBJ1-5,.,TGTGCCAGCAGGACAGAGAGCAATCAGCCCCAGCATTTT,CASRTESNQPQHF
.,TRBV6-4,12,TRBJ1-1,.,TGTGCCAGCAGTGACTCGACCACTGAAGCTTTCTTT,CASSDSTTEAFF
.,TRBV28,15,TRBJ1-3,.,TGTGCCAGCAGCCGGGGGGGCGCGCTTGGAAACACCATATATTTT,CASSRGGALGNTIYF
TRBD2,TRBV9,15,TRBJ2-2,.,TGTGCCAGCAGCGTAGTTACTAGCGGGACGGGGGAGCTGTTTTTT,CASSVVTSGTGELFF
.,TRBV4-1,20,TRBJ1-3,.,TGCGCCAGCAGCCAAGGTGGTTTTCTTGCAGGGTTAAGCTCTGGAAACACCATATATTTT,CASSQGGFLAGLSSGNTIYF
.,TRBV7-2,13,TRBJ2-7,.,TGTGCCAGCAGCTTCTCCCCTTACTACGAGCAGTACTTC,CASSFSPYYEQYF
TRBD2,TRBV15,16,TRBJ2-1,.,TGTGCCACCAGCAGAGGCAGCGGGAGGGCCTCGAATGAGCAGTTCTTC,CATSRGSGRASNEQFF
TRBD1,TRBV27,15,TRBJ1-1,.,TGTGCCAGCAGTTTAGACAGGGCACGGGACACTGAAGCTTTCTTT,CASSLDRARDTEAFF
TRBD2,TRBV4-2,21,TRBJ2-3,once,TGTGCCAGCAGCCTGTTTAAAGGCCCCGGGACTAGCGGGAGATCAACAGATACGCAGTATTTT,CASSLFKGPGTSGRSTDTQYF
.,TRBV2,13,TRBJ1-5,.,TGTGCCAGCAGTGAAACCCGCAATCAGCCCCAGCATTTT,CASSETRNQPQHF
.,TRBV7-7,16,TRBJ2-3,.,TGTGCCAGCAGCTTATCACTTGTAGGGAGCACAGATACGCAGTATTTT,CASSLSLVGSTDTQYF